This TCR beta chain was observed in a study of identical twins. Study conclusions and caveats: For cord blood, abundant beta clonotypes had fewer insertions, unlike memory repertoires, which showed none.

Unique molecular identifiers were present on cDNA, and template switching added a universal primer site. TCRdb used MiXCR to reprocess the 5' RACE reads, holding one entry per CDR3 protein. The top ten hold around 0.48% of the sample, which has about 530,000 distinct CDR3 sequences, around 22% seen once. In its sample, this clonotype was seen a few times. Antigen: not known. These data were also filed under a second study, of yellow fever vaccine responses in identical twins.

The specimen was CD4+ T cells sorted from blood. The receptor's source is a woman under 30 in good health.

The CDR3 DNA sequence: TGCAGTGCTTCCAGCGGGGGGAACACCGGGGAGCTGTTTTTT. Its translation: CSASSGGNTGELFF. The rearrangement joins TRBV20-1 to TRBJ2-2, with TRBD2 identical over 8 bases. V was clipped by 5 bases and J by 1 base; unmatched bases: 3. This CDR3 spans 14 amino acids. Per the germline V gene, CDR1 is DFQATT and CDR2 is SNEGSKA (reference sequence).